This T cell receptor (beta chain) was identified in a study of T cells after yellow fever vaccination. MiXCR was run by TCRdb on the 5' RACE reads, yielding one entry per CDR3 protein. The table records approximately 580,000 distinct CDR3 sequences, less than 20% of them present only once. This clonotype was found a few times. Germline-derived CDR1 and CDR2 are SGHAT and FQNNGV. The CDR3 consists of 18 residues. With 3 bases removed from V and 0 bases from J, the gap between germline ends came to 20 bases. J is TRBJ1-2 and V is TRBV11-2; a possible D gene is TRBD1 (5 bases). The clonotype was recovered from a man aged 18-30 years who received the YFV17D yellow fever vaccine. Material: PBMCs, obtained 4 to 6 days after the first yellow fever vaccination. The CDR3 loop reads CASSFLSWGRGANYGYTF. CDR3 in DNA: TGTGCCAGCAGCTTCCTGAGTTGGGGGAGGGGAGCTAACTATGGCTACACCTTC.